The 26 T cell receptor beta chains below all came from one sample that was sequenced in a study of T cell changes during pregnancy in multiple sclerosis. TCRdb's copy holds only in-frame clones and misses some; the assay was immunoSEQ multiplex PCR. The sample carries about 130,000 clones, roughly 95% recorded once. The sample was peripheral blood, taken after pregnancy. These receptor sequences come from a female donor with multiple sclerosis, enrolled in a pregnancy study.

This chain joins TRBV19 and TRBJ2-7; TRBD1 is a possible D gene (6 bases). This CDR3 contains 15 residues. Germline assignment: CDR1 LNHDA and CDR2 SQIVND (reference sequence). Trimming removed 3 bases at V and 0 bases at J, with 12 bases between. The CDR3 nucleotides are TGTGCCAGTAGTATCCGTGGACAGCGCTCCTACGAGCAGTACTTC. Amino acid sequence: CASSIRGQRSYEQYF. The full variable domain, rest sourced from reference TRBV19 and TRBJ2-7, is DGGITQSPKYLFRKEGQNVTLSCEQNLNHDAMYWYRQDPGQGLRLIYYSQIVNDFQKGDIAEGYSVSREKKESFPLTVTSAQKNPTAFYLCASSIRGQRSYEQYFGPGTRLTVT.

A single count supports this clone. The chain joins TRBV20-1 to TRBJ2-1; unclear D gene. Trimming took 3 bases from V and 4 from J, leaving 4 bases between them. Germline CDR1 and CDR2: DFQATT and SNEGSKA (reference sequence). The CDR3 contains 11 residues. The CDR3 DNA reads TGCAGTGCTAGTATGTACAATGAGCAGTTCTTC. This translates into CSASMYNEQFF.

This clone was counted a few times. V gene TRBV4-2 combines with J gene TRBJ2-2; no reliable D call. Germline CDR1 LGHNA, CDR2 YNFKEQ. V was clipped by 2 bases and J by 2 bases, with 9 bases between them. The length of the CDR3 is 15 residues. The CDR3 protein is CASSQPTANTGELFF. The CDR3 DNA reads TGTGCCAGCAGCCAACCAACAGCAAACACCGGGGAGCTGTTTTTT.

The gene calls are TRBV7-9 and TRBJ1-2, with D maybe TRBD1 (5 bases). CDR1 and CDR2 from the germline V gene are SEHNR and FQNEAQ (reference sequence). The CDR3 runs 15 residues. The V end was cut by 1 base, the J end by 2 bases, with 11 bases between. For the CDR3, the DNA is TGTGCCAGCAGCTTAGGTCCAGGGCTAAACTATGGCTACACCTTC. Its protein product is CASSLGPGLNYGYTF.

This chain links TRBV13 with TRBJ2-1; D remains unclear. V was trimmed by 5 bases and J by 3 bases, leaving 5 bases between them. Germline V lookup: CDR1 PRHDT, CDR2 FYEKMQ (reference sequence). The length of the CDR3 is 12 residues. For the CDR3, the DNA is TGTGCCAGCAGCCCTATCTACAATGAGCAGTTCTTC. Amino acids: CASSPIYNEQFF.

Only one count was recorded for this clone. The chain employs TRBV27 and TRBJ2-3, with D maybe TRBD2 (6 bases). CDR1 and CDR2 from the germline V gene are MNHEY and SMNVEV (reference sequence). V lost 3 bases and J lost 2, with 12 bases in between. This CDR3 is built from 15 residues. DNA of the CDR3: TGTGCCAGCAGTTTGGAGGGGAGCAACACAGATACGCAGTATTTT. Translated: CASSLEGSNTDTQYF.

V usage is TRBV27 and J usage is TRBJ2-1; TRBD1 agrees at 10 bases. CDR3 length: 20 amino acids. The V segment lost 5 bases and the J segment 6 bases; nucleotides outside the gene matches: 22. From germline, CDR1 is MNHEY and CDR2 SMNVEV (reference sequence). The CDR3 DNA reads as TGTGCCAGCAGTCCCTCGTGGGGGATTCGACAGGGGGCGAGAAGCAATGAGCAGTTCTTC. It codes for CASSPSWGIRQGARSNEQFF.

The gene calls are TRBV28 and TRBJ2-3; TRBD2 matches 13 bases. The CDR3 is 17 residues long. After removal of 2 bases from V and 3 bases from J, the junction contained 5 bases not matched to a gene. The germline gives CDR1 MDHEN, CDR2 SYDVKM. CDR3 nucleotide sequence: TGTGCCAGCAGTTTAAGCCCGGGACTAGCGGGAACAGATACGCAGTATTTT. Translation: CASSLSPGLAGTDTQYF. The whole variable domain, remainder taken from reference TRBV28 and TRBJ2-3, is DVKVTQSSRYLVKRTGEKVFLECVQDMDHENMFWYRQDPGLGLRLIYFSYDVKMKEKGDIPEGYSVSREKKERFSLILESASTNQTSMYLCASSLSPGLAGTDTQYFGPGTRLTVL.

The rearrangement links TRBV6-1 to TRBJ2-3; D might be TRBD1 (6 bases). The CDR3 has 16 residues. V was clipped by 4 bases and J by 5 bases, with 19 bases between them. Per the germline V gene, CDR1 is MNHNS and CDR2 is SASEGT. CDR3 loop: CASSVGRDIKVDTQYF. The CDR3 DNA follows: TGTGCCAGCAGTGTGGGCCGGGACATTAAGGTAGATACGCAGTATTTT.

This clone was detected a few times. The V gene is TRBV4-3, the J gene TRBJ1-1, with D uncertain. Germline CDR1 is LGHNA and CDR2 is YSLEER. Trimming pared 0 bases from V and 0 bases from J, leaving 5 bases between. The CDR3 covers 14 residues. The CDR3 here is CASSQDPLNTEAFF. Here the CDR3 DNA reads TGCGCCAGCAGCCAAGATCCGTTGAACACTGAAGCTTTCTTT.

The V and J genes are TRBV6-1 and TRBJ2-7, with a weak D call TRBD2 (7 bases). Trimming pared 6 bases from V and 0 bases from J, leaving 9 bases between. Germline V gene lookup returns CDR1 MNHNS and CDR2 SASEGT. The CDR3 runs to 13 residues. The chain's CDR3 is CASRRGPSYEQYF. As DNA, the CDR3 is TGTGCCAGCAGGCGGGGGCCCTCCTACGAGCAGTACTTC.

The chain employs TRBV2 and TRBJ1-5, with 8 bases lining up with TRBD1. Germline-derived CDR1 and CDR2 are SNHLY and FYNNEI. The trim removed 6 bases at V and 9 bases at J, leaving 10 bases unmatched. This CDR3 has 14 residues. The CDR3, as DNA: TGTGCCAGCAGCTTAGGACAGGGAAGGTGGCCCCAGCATTTT. Its protein product is CASSLGQGRWPQHF.

The J gene is TRBJ1-1, the V gene TRBV7-3, with D perhaps TRBD1 (6 bases). The ends were cut back, 3 bases at V and 2 bases at J, with 7 bases in the middle. This CDR3 spans 13 amino acids. Germline V gene data show CDR1 as SGHTA and CDR2 as FQGTGA. The CDR3 DNA sequence: TGTGCCAGCAGCTTGACAGGCAACACTGAAGCTTTCTTT. Amino acid sequence: CASSLTGNTEAFF.

This clone has only one observation. This chain joins TRBV5-5 and TRBJ2-7; 8 bases are shared with TRBD2. The J segment lost 2 bases and the V segment lost 6 bases, leaving 7 bases of the junction unmatched. Per germline, CDR1 SGHKS and CDR2 YYEKEE (reference sequence). CDR3 length: 14 residues. CDR3 nucleotide sequence: TGTGCCAGCACCATAGCGGGAAGGACCTACGAGCAGTACTTC. Residues: CASTIAGRTYEQYF.

The chain carries TRBV7-8 and TRBJ1-5; maybe TRBD1 (6 bases). CDR1 and CDR2 from the germline V gene are SGHVS and FQNEAQ. CDR3 length: 17 amino acids. V gave up 5 bases and J gave up 3 bases, with 20 bases separating them. CDR3: CASSPSGGMGNNQPQHF. In DNA form, the CDR3 reads TGTGCCAGCAGCCCAAGTGGGGGCATGGGCAACAATCAGCCCCAGCATTTT.

V gene TRBV13 combines with J gene TRBJ1-1; 7 positions agree with TRBD1. Germline CDR1 is PRHDT and CDR2 is FYEKMQ (reference sequence). The J segment lost 1 base and the V segment lost 5 bases, leaving 4 bases of the junction unmatched. The CDR3 is 14 residues long. The CDR3, as DNA: TGTGCCAGCAGCCGCGGGACAGCGAACACTGAAGCTTTCTTT. Its translation is CASSRGTANTEAFF.

The chain recombines TRBV19 with TRBJ2-1, with 7 nucleotides matching TRBD2. CDR3 length equals 17 residues. The junction had 15 bases not matched to a gene; V was cut back by 10 bases and J by 0 bases. CDR1 LNHDA and CDR2 SQIVND come from the germline V gene (reference sequence). The CDR3 here is CATRRASGLSSYNEQFF. The CDR3 nucleotides read TGTGCCACCCGCCGGGCTAGCGGCTTATCCTCCTACAATGAGCAGTTCTTC.

The chain joins TRBV7-2 to TRBJ2-1; TRBD1 matches 8 bases. V trimming: 5 bases; J trimming: 7 bases; junction bases outside the gene matches: 7. The CDR3 loop spans 14 amino acids. In germline, CDR1 is SGHTA, CDR2 FQGNSA. The CDR3 DNA reads as TGTGCCAGCAGCCTACGGACAGGGCCAAATGAGCAGTTCTTC. Translation gives CASSLRTGPNEQFF. Supplemented by reference TRBV7-2 and TRBJ2-1, the full variable domain reads GAGVSQSPSNKVTEKGKDVELRCDPISGHTALYWYRQSLGQGLEFLIYFQGNSAPDKSGLPSDRFSAERTGGSVSTLTIQRTQQEDSAVYLCASSLRTGPNEQFFGPGTRLTVL.

The rearrangement uses TRBV4-1 and TRBJ1-5, with D perhaps TRBD1 (5 bases). V was shortened by 4 bases and J by 2 bases, with 15 bases between the two germline ends. CDR1 is MGHRA, CDR2 YSYEKL, per germline. This CDR3 comprises 16 residues. CDR3 protein: CASSPTGGTGNQPQHF. CDR3 coding DNA: TGCGCCAGCAGCCCGACGGGGGGGACGGGCAATCAGCCCCAGCATTTT.

The chain has TRBV5-8 and TRBJ2-2, with a weak D call TRBD2 (6 bases). The V and J ends lost 6 bases and 2 bases respectively, with 11 bases between them. The CDR3 is made up of 14 amino acids. Germline CDR1 SGHTS, CDR2 YDEGEE. The CDR3 nucleotides read TGTGCCAGCAAGGCGGGATCCAACACCGGGGAGCTGTTTTTT. Encoded protein: CASKAGSNTGELFF.

The V gene is TRBV4-1, the J gene TRBJ2-7; weak D call: TRBD1 (5 bases). V dropped 6 bases and J dropped 1 base, with 13 bases sitting between them. The CDR3 is 14 amino acids. Germline-derived CDR1 and CDR2 are MGHRA and YSYEKL. The CDR3 protein is CASRTETVSYEQYF. The CDR3 DNA reads as TGCGCCAGCAGGACCGAGACAGTTTCCTACGAGCAGTACTTC.

V and J are TRBV9 and TRBJ2-3, with TRBD2 matching over 7 bases. CDR3 size: 16 residues. CDR1 and CDR2 from the germline V gene are SGDLS and YYNGEE. Unmatched junction bases numbered 9, after V lost 2 bases and J lost 3 bases. The CDR3 reads CASSVVTWEGTDTQYF. CDR3 bases: TGTGCCAGCAGCGTGGTTACTTGGGAGGGGACAGATACGCAGTATTTT.

The chain has TRBV5-1 and TRBJ2-1, with 8 bases identical to TRBD2. The CDR3 covers 16 residues. Unmatched junction bases numbered 6, after V lost 4 bases and J lost 0 bases. Germline V lookup: CDR1 SGHRS, CDR2 YFSETQ. The CDR3 is CASSKTSVSSYNEQFF. The DNA of the CDR3 is TGCGCCAGCAGCAAGACTAGCGTAAGCTCCTACAATGAGCAGTTCTTC.

The chain recombines TRBV2 with TRBJ2-1, with D perhaps TRBD2 (5 bases). V lost 6 bases, J lost 12 bases, and 18 bases lay in between. This CDR3 contains 13 residues. Germline-derived CDR1 and CDR2 are SNHLY and FYNNEI. The CDR3 is CASRASNGERQFF. The CDR3 DNA sequence: TGTGCCAGCAGGGCTAGCAATGGAGAGAGGCAGTTCTTC.

The gene calls are TRBV29-1 and TRBJ1-5; weak D call: TRBD1 (6 bases). The V gene's germline CDR1 is SQVTM and CDR2 ANQGSEA. The length of the CDR3 is 13 residues. Trimming shortened V by 4 bases and J by 9 bases, and 16 bases separated the two germline ends. CDR3 region: CSVGDRPDGPQHF. As DNA, the CDR3 is TGCAGCGTTGGTGACAGGCCCGATGGGCCCCAGCATTTT. The full variable domain, with the rest looked up from reference TRBV29-1 and TRBJ1-5, is SAVISQKPSRDICQRGTSLTIQCQVDSQVTMMFWYRQQPGQSLTLIATANQGSEATYESGFVIDKFPISRPNLTFSTLTVSNMSPEDSSIYLCSVGDRPDGPQHFGDGTRLSIL.

This clone was recorded a few times. The V call is TRBV29-1, the J call TRBJ2-1; 7 nucleotides line up with TRBD2. This CDR3 is built from 12 residues. Germline V lookup: CDR1 SQVTM, CDR2 ANQGSEA. V shed 4 bases and J 7 bases; nucleotides not matched to a gene: 4. The DNA for the CDR3 is TGCAGCGTTGCCCTTAGCGGGAATGAGCAGTTCTTC. Its protein is CSVALSGNEQFF.